Presented here are 9 T cell receptor beta chains from one specimen sequenced in a study of response to subunit inactivated influenza vaccine. In TCRdb, the RT-PCR reads were re-called with MiXCR into one record per CDR3 protein. The sample yields about 180,000 distinct CDR3 sequences, around 9% seen once. Sequences were derived from non-naive T cells sorted from PBMCs, sampled on the day of vaccination. All receptors come from a man aged 50 to 59 who received an inactivated influenza vaccine.

This clonotype was observed at least ten times. The rearrangement links TRBV9 to TRBJ1-2; TRBD1 might be the D (5 bases). The length of the CDR3 is 15 residues. The V end was cut by 0 bases, the J end by 3 bases, with 12 bases between. Per germline, CDR1 SGDLS and CDR2 YYNGEE. The CDR3 is CASSVEKGPHYGYTF. DNA of the CDR3: TGTGCCAGCAGCGTAGAAAAGGGACCTCACTATGGCTACACCTTC.

Points on this clonotype: With a much larger clone just one base away, this may be a read error. The rearrangement uses TRBV5-1 and TRBJ2-3; 12 bases align to TRBD1. Germline V lookup: CDR1 SGHRS, CDR2 YFSETQ. The CDR3 length is 17 residues. The CDR3 nucleotides are TGCGCCAGCAGCTCCGGGACAGGGGGCGCGTGGACAGATACGCAGTTTTTT. This codes for CASSSGTGGAWTDTQFF. Combining the CDR3 with reference TRBV5-1 and TRBJ2-3 gives the whole variable domain KAGVTQTPRYLIKTRGQQVTLSCSPISGHRSVSWYQQTPGQGLQFLFEYFSETQRNKGNFPGRFSGRQFSNSRSEMNVSTLELGDSALYLCASSSGTGGAWTDTQFFGPGTRLTVL.

The rearrangement joins TRBV6-2 or TRBV6-3 to TRBJ2-3, with D perhaps given as TRBD1 or TRBD2 (5 bases each). This CDR3 has 16 residues. Germline CDR1 MNHEY, CDR2 SVGEGT. V lost 10 bases and J lost 2, with 22 bases in between. As DNA, the CDR3 is TGTGCCACAATATCAAGGAAGGGACCTATCACAGATACGCAGTATTTT. It specifies CATISRKGPITDTQYF.

In this sample, this clonotype turned up a few times. CDR3 nucleotides: TGTGCCACCAGTGATGGGTCCACTCATCAGCCCCAGCATTTT. It codes for CATSDGSTHQPQHF. The chain combines TRBV24-1 with TRBJ1-5; D is unresolved. This CDR3 has 14 residues. V was trimmed by 3 bases and J by 5 bases, leaving 10 bases between them. The germline CDR1 and CDR2 sequences are KGHDR and SFDVKD.

The gene calls are TRBV7-2 and TRBJ1-3; D remains unclear. Per the germline V gene, CDR1 is SGHTA and CDR2 is FQGNSA. The CDR3 extends over 16 amino acids. V was clipped by 5 bases and J by 0 bases, with 14 bases between them. CDR3 sequence (DNA): TGTGCCAGCAGCCCAAGGGTCCTAAGCTCTGGAAACACCATATATTTT. Translation gives CASSPRVLSSGNTIYF. The full variable domain, its missing parts supplied by reference TRBV7-2 and TRBJ1-3, is GAGVSQSPSNKVTEKGKDVELRCDPISGHTALYWYRQSLGQGLEFLIYFQGNSAPDKSGLPSDRFSAERTGGSVSTLTIQRTQQEDSAVYLCASSPRVLSSGNTIYFGEGSWLTVV.

The chain has TRBV28 and TRBJ2-3, with D perhaps given as TRBD1 or TRBD2 (5 bases each). CDR3 size: 15 residues. The V end lost 5 bases, the J end lost 0 bases, and 12 bases lay between the germline ends. Per the germline V gene, CDR1 is MDHEN and CDR2 is SYDVKM. CDR3 amino acids: CASSGRWGSTDTQYF. The CDR3 DNA reads TGTGCCAGCAGTGGTCGGTGGGGGAGCACAGATACGCAGTATTTT. The full variable domain, completed using reference TRBV28 and TRBJ2-3, is DVKVTQSSRYLVKRTGEKVFLECVQDMDHENMFWYRQDPGLGLRLIYFSYDVKMKEKGDIPEGYSVSREKKERFSLILESASTNQTSMYLCASSGRWGSTDTQYFGPGTRLTVL.

This clonotype was observed a handful of times. The CDR3 DNA is TGCAGTGCTAGAGAGACAGGGAGGAGCAATCAGCCCCAGCATTTT. Its protein product is CSARETGRSNQPQHF. The V and J genes are TRBV20-1 and TRBJ1-5; 7 bases line up with TRBD1. This CDR3 has 15 amino acids. Germline CDR1 and CDR2: DFQATT and SNEGSKA (reference sequence). V trimming: 0 bases; J trimming: 1 base; junction bases outside the gene matches: 3.

This clonotype was recorded a few times. The rearrangement joins TRBV15 to TRBJ2-1; 9 bases are shared with TRBD1. The length of the CDR3 is 16 residues. Germline trimming cut 2 bases from V and 14 bases from J; bases unmatched to any gene: 16. CDR1 is LNHNV, CDR2 YYDKDF, per germline (reference sequence). The chain's CDR3 is CATSRSQGAGGSFKFF. Written as DNA, the CDR3 is TGTGCCACCAGCAGATCACAGGGGGCTGGGGGGAGTTTCAAGTTCTTC.

This clonotype was detected a few times. The chain couples TRBV4-2 to TRBJ2-3; 13 nucleotides agree with TRBD2. The CDR3 is 17 residues long. Germline V gene data show CDR1 as LGHNA and CDR2 as YNFKEQ. V trimming: 4 bases; J trimming: 4 bases; junction bases outside the gene matches: 8. Here the CDR3 DNA reads TGTGCCAGCAGCCCCCGACTAGCGGGAGGAGTCGCAGATACGCAGTATTTT. Amino acid sequence: CASSPRLAGGVADTQYF.